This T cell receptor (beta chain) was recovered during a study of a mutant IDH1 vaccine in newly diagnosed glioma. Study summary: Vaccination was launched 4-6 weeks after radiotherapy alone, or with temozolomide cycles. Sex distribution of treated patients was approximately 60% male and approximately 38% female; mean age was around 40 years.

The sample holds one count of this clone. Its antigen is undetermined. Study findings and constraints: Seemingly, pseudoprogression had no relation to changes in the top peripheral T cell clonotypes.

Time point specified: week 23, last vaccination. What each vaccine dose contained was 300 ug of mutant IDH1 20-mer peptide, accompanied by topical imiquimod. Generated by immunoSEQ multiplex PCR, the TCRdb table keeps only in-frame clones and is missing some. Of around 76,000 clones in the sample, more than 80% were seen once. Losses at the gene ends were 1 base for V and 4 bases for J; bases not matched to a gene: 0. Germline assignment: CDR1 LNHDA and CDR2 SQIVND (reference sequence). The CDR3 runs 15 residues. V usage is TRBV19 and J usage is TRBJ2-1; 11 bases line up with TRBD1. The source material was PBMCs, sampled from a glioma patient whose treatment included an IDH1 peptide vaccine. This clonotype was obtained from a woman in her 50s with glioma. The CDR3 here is CASSIGDRGYNEQFF. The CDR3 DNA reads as TGTGCCAGTAGTATAGGGGACAGGGGGTACAATGAGCAGTTCTTC.